A selection of T cell receptor beta chains follows, all from one sample in a study of blood T cells in healthy people across ages. Via MiXCR, TCRdb re-called the 5' RACE reads, giving one row per CDR3 protein. Among about 730,000 distinct CDR3 sequences, around 40% were seen once, and the ten largest hold less than 25%. The sequenced sample consisted of blood. Source of these receptors: a woman in her fifties or sixties in good health. Each CDR3 is given with its conserved first and last residue.

TRBV18	TRBJ1-1	CASSPIQGQGNTEAFF
TRBV29-1	TRBJ2-1	CAQRFGADDEQFF
TRBV20-1	TRBJ2-5	CSARHTSGRQETQYF
TRBV20-1	TRBJ2-6	CSAYDRFSGANVLTF
TRBV12-3/TRBV12-4	TRBJ1-1	CASSRPWGDMDTEAFF
TRBV7-9	TRBJ1-5	CASSSDRGLQPQHF
TRBV7-2	TRBJ1-1	CASSTGQGRGTEAFF
TRBV10-3	TRBJ1-1	CAISESDRKNTEAFF
TRBV18	TRBJ2-7	CASSPMGQGRNEQYF
TRBV12-3/TRBV12-4	TRBJ1-2	CASRGDRGVGGYTF
TRBV5-1	TRBJ1-5	CASSLGTGRGQPQHF
TRBV10-3	TRBJ2-5	CAISESNQGQQETQYF
TRBV27	TRBJ2-7	CASSLSASGAPYEQYF
TRBV7-9	TRBJ1-2	CASSLGGTAIAYGYTF
TRBV5-1	TRBJ1-1	CASSPQTGGNTEAFF
TRBV20-1	TRBJ1-3	CSAGGHSGNTIYF
TRBV29-1	TRBJ2-5	CSVTQETQYF